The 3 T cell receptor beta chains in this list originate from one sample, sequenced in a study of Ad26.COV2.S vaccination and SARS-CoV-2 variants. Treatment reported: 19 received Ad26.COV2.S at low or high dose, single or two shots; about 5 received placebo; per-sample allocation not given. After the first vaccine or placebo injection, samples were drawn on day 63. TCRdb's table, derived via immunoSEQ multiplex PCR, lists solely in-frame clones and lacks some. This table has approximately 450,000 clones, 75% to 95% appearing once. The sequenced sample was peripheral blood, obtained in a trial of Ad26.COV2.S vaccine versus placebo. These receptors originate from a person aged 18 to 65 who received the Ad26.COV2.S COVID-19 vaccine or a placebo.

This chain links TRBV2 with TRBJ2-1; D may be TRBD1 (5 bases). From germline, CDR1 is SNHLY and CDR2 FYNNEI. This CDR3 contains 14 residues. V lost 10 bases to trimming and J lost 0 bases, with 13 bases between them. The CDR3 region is CAISTESSYNEQFF. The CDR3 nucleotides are TGTGCCATCTCGACAGAAAGCTCCTACAATGAGCAGTTCTTC.

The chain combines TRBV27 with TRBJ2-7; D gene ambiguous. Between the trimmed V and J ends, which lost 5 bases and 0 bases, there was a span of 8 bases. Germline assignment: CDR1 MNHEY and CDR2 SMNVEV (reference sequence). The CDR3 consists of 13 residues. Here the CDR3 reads CASSITSSYEQYF. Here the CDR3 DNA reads TGTGCCAGCAGTATCACAAGCTCCTACGAGCAGTACTTC.

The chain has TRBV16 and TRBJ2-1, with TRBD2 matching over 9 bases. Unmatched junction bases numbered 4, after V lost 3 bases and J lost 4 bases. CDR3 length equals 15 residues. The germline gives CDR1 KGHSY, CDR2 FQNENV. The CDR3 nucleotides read TGTGCCAGCAGCCAGCTAGCGGGAAGATACAATGAGCAGTTCTTC. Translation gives CASSQLAGRYNEQFF.